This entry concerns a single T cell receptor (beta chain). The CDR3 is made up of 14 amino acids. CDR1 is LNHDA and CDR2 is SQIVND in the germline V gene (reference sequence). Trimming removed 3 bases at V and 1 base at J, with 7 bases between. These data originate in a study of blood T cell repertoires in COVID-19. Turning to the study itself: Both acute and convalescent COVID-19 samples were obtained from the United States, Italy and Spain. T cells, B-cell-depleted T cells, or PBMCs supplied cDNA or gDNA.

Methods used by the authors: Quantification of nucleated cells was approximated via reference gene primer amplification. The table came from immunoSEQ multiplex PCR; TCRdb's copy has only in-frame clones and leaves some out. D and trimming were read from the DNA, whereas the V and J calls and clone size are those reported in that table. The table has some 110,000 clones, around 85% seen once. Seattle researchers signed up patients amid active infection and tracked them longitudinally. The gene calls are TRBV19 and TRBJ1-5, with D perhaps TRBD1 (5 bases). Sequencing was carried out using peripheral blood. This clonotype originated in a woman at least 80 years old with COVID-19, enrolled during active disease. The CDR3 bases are TGTGCCAGTAGTATGGGGCGGAGCAATCAGCCCCAGCATTTT. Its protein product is CASSMGRSNQPQHF.